This T cell receptor (beta chain) was sequenced for a study of identical twins. TCRdb analysed the 5' RACE reads with MiXCR anew, one entry per CDR3 protein. In the table there are fewer than 550,000 distinct CDR3 sequences, about 13% of which are singletons. This clonotype turned up a few times. The antigen remains undetermined. General study points: Memory repertoires lacked the insertion deficit that abundant cord blood beta clonotypes showed.

The same sample was also used in a study of yellow fever vaccine responses in identical twins.

This clonotype originated in a woman younger than 35 in good health. The specimen was CD4+ T cells sorted from blood.

Written as DNA, the CDR3 is TGTGCCAGCAGGCGACACCAGACTAGCGGGAACAATGAGCAGTTCTTC. It specifies CASRRHQTSGNNEQFF. The V call is TRBV6-1, the J call TRBJ2-1, with TRBD2 matching 11 bases. V was pared by 6 bases and J by 5 bases, with 9 bases of the junction left unmatched. The CDR3 contains 16 residues. Germline V gene data show CDR1 as MNHNS and CDR2 as SASEGT.